The rows below give T cell receptor beta chains drawn from one sample of a study of beta chain features in type 1 diabetes. The protocol was immunoSEQ multiplex PCR, while the TCRdb copy is restricted to in-frame clones and leaves out a portion. The repertoire consists of under 500,000 clones, with roughly 31% occurring once and the leading ten covering about 0.065%. Source material: naive CD4+ T cells from blood. All receptors come from a man aged 18 to 29 in good health. CDR3s include the opening cysteine and the closing phenylalanine or tryptophan. Size values are once, few and many counts, or a class for expanded clones, and some rows have none.

abundance	v_gene	len	CDR3aa
.	TRBV7-9	15	CASSILAGVTYEQYF
few	TRBV9	14	CASSPWTGRETQYF
.	TRBV5-1	16	CASSYGQDSSYNEQFF
.	TRBV5-1	13	CASTPGATDTQYF
.	TRBV7-9	13	CASSWAPGQPQHF
.	TRBV2	13	CASDRGWQETQYF
.	TRBV27	13	CATATALPDTQYF
.	TRBV29-1	11	CSVGAAREQYF
once	TRBV28	12	CATDSMNTEAFF
few	TRBV9	15	CASSVDGSSTGELFF
.	TRBV11-2	13	CASSFRGRTEAFF
.	TRBV28	12	CATSLGAYEQYF
.	TRBV6-6	10	CASSYGEAFF
.	TRBV27	15	CASSLSSGRDYGYTF
few	TRBV4-1	16	CASSQDTGPGDQPQHF
.	TRBV11-3	16	CASSLELADPGDTQYF
.	TRBV5-1	12	CASSLWGYEQYF
few	TRBV5-1	13	CASSLGTGETQYF